Shown below are 7 T cell receptor beta chains from a single sample sequenced in a study of human T cells and chemical hapten exposure. TCRdb redid the calling of the RACE reads with MiXCR, one entry per CDR3 protein. The sample carries 40,000 to 50,000 distinct CDR3 sequences, just under 4% recorded once. Specified time point: patch test 1, 2 weeks after DPC sensitization. As to treatment: therapeutic diphenylcyclopropenone sensitization with weekly scalp DPC. Extraction yielded total RNA from whole blood (unfractionated). The sequenced sample was whole blood, obtained in connection with sensitization to the hapten diphenylcyclopropenone (DPC). All receptors derive from a man aged 45 to 65 with alopecia areata. Some clones in this sample may be carry-over from other donors' samples.

At least ten counts were recorded for this clonotype. The chain recombines TRBV6-5 with TRBJ1-1; D not resolved. The CDR3 totals 13 residues. V dropped 5 bases and J dropped 1 base, with 8 bases sitting between them. From germline, CDR1 is MNHEY and CDR2 SVGAGI. The CDR3 here is CASSRWENTEAFF. The CDR3 nucleotides read TGTGCCAGCAGTCGATGGGAGAACACTGAAGCTTTCTTT.

This clonotype was seen at least ten times. The rearrangement joins TRBV7-8 to TRBJ2-1, with D perhaps matching TRBD2 (7 bases). This CDR3 is built from 16 residues. Germline V gene sequence: CDR1 SGHVS, CDR2 FQNEAQ. Trimming pared 6 bases from V and 4 bases from J, leaving 19 bases between. This chain's CDR3 is CASSVGGTNLYNEQFF. The CDR3 coding sequence is TGTGCCAGCAGTGTCGGGGGGACAAACCTTTACAATGAGCAGTTCTTC.

This clonotype was detected many times. The CDR3 sequence is CSVPREEETQYF. In DNA, the CDR3 is TGCAGTGTGCCTAGGGAAGAAGAGACCCAGTACTTC. This chain joins TRBV29-1 and TRBJ2-5; D remains unclear. The CDR3 length is 12 residues. Germline V CDR1 and CDR2: SQVTM, ANQGSEA.

This clonotype has a count of ten or more. This chain joins TRBV5-1 and TRBJ2-5; D unresolved. Trimming stripped 4 bases from V and 3 bases from J, with 4 bases between. This CDR3 spans 11 amino acids. Germline CDR1 SGHRS, CDR2 YFSETQ. This CDR3 is CASSGEETQYF. The CDR3 DNA follows: TGCGCCAGCAGCGGGGAAGAGACCCAGTACTTC.

This clonotype was seen many times. The chain joins TRBV19 to TRBJ1-1; 8 positions agree with TRBD1. J lost 6 bases, V lost 7 bases, and 7 bases had no gene match. The CDR3 has 13 amino acids. Germline loops: CDR1 LNHDA, CDR2 SQIVND (reference sequence). The DNA for the CDR3 is TGTGCCAGTATCTTACAGGGGGTCTCTGAAGCTTTCTTT. This sequence encodes CASILQGVSEAFF.

This clonotype was counted only a few times. The chain carries TRBV6-1 and TRBJ2-6; no clear D gene. The CDR3 has 15 amino acids. Germline loops: CDR1 MNHNS, CDR2 SASEGT. V was cut by 1 base and J by 0 bases, with 4 bases left in between. The CDR3 region has the DNA TGTGCCAGCAGTGAAGGGGGCTCTGGGGCCAACGTCCTGACTTTC. Its translation is CASSEGGSGANVLTF.

This clonotype has ten or more counts. The genes are TRBV7-8 and TRBJ2-5; the match to TRBD2 covers 7 bases. Germline V gives CDR1 SGHVS, CDR2 FQNEAQ. The CDR3 runs 15 residues. CDR3 amino acids: CASFRGSGTKETQYF. The CDR3 DNA sequence: TGTGCAAGCTTCCGGGGCAGCGGGACGAAAGAGACCCAGTACTTC.